This entry is about one T cell receptor beta chain. Its antigen is unknown. The source of the sample is a study of long-term antiretroviral therapy in people with HIV. Findings of the study overall: The range of CDR3 lengths in HIV repertoires proved narrower than that found in controls.

It was version v3.0 of the immunoSEQ assay that was run at survey level. Assay used: immunoSEQ multiplex PCR; TCRdb lists only in-frame clones, some missing. This sample has 20,000 to 25,000 clones, with about 81% found just once. This CDR3 comprises 14 residues. Trimming took 8 bases from V and 6 from J; bases not matched to a gene: 12. CDR1 is MGHDK and CDR2 is SYGVNS in the germline V gene. The specimen comprised unsorted PBMCs, sampled 1.5 years after starting antiretroviral therapy. The chain combines TRBV25-1 with TRBJ1-2, with 7 bases that match TRBD1. This receptor was taken from a man aged 25 to 45 with HIV. The CDR3 sequence is CASENTGDRDGYTF. CDR3 DNA sequence: TGTGCCAGCGAAAATACAGGGGACCGGGATGGCTACACCTTC.